A single sample is the source of the 27 T cell receptor beta chains below, sequenced in a study of T-cell memory formation after mild COVID-19. TCRdb re-called the 5' RACE reads with MiXCR, one entry per CDR3 protein. Of fewer than 500,000 distinct CDR3 sequences in the sample, 25% are singletons; the top ten hold 12%. The sample consisted of PBMCs or a T cell subset sorted from them (not recorded which). All receptors come from an adult woman who had mild COVID-19 (a few samples of this study predate the infection). Cell type and time point are not known.

This clonotype was counted only a few times. V is TRBV6-5 and J is TRBJ2-3; perhaps TRBD2 as D (6 bases). The CDR3 runs to 15 residues. V lost 6 bases and J lost 4, with 17 bases in between. From germline, CDR1 is MNHEY and CDR2 SVGAGI. The CDR3 nucleotides are TGTGCCAGCAGCGGGAGTCCCCTGCCCCCAGATACGCAGTATTTT. Translation gives CASSGSPLPPDTQYF.

In its sample, this clonotype was seen a few times. V is TRBV15 and J is TRBJ2-7, with a possible D match to TRBD2 (6 bases). The CDR3 is 14 residues long. V was cut by 4 bases and J by 5 bases, with 15 bases left in between. Looked up from germline, CDR1 is LNHNV and CDR2 is YYDKDF (reference sequence). The CDR3 DNA is TGTGCCACCAGCATCGGAGGGAATCGAGACGAGCAGTACTTC. It is translated as CATSIGGNRDEQYF.

V and J are TRBV29-1 and TRBJ2-3; tentatively, D is TRBD1 or TRBD2 (7 bases each). CDR3 length: 12 amino acids. The V end was cut by 7 bases, the J end by 4 bases, with 12 bases between. The germline V gene has CDR1 SQVTM and CDR2 ANQGSEA. CDR3 nucleotides: TGCAGCGGGGGGAGGGGGCCAGATACGCAGTATTTT. Its translation is CSGGRGPDTQYF.

The genes are TRBV20-1 and TRBJ2-1, with D hard to call. The ends were cut back, 3 bases at V and 2 bases at J, with 11 bases in the middle. The CDR3 extends over 14 amino acids. Germline-derived CDR1 and CDR2 are DFQATT and SNEGSKA (reference sequence). DNA for the CDR3: TGCAGTGCTAGTCCCCGGGCAACCTACAATGAGCAGTTCTTC. Its protein is CSASPRATYNEQFF.

The V gene is TRBV2, the J gene TRBJ2-5, with 7 bases fitting TRBD2. The CDR3 has 13 residues. Germline lookup yields CDR1 SNHLY and CDR2 FYNNEI. The V and J ends lost 6 bases and 6 bases, in that order; junction bases with no gene match: 7. Here the CDR3 reads CASRELARKTQYF. In nucleotides, the CDR3 is TGTGCCAGCAGGGAACTAGCGAGGAAGACCCAGTACTTC.

This chain joins TRBV11-2 and TRBJ2-1; D possibly matches TRBD1 or TRBD2 (5 bases each). This CDR3 region has 16 residues. Trimming shortened V by 2 bases and J by 3 bases, and 14 bases separated the two germline ends. The V gene's germline CDR1 is SGHAT and CDR2 FQNNGV. This CDR3 is CASSLSPGRHYNEQFF. Here the CDR3 DNA reads TGTGCCAGCAGCTTATCCCCGGGACGGCACTACAATGAGCAGTTCTTC.

This clonotype came up a few times. The chain joins TRBV7-6 to TRBJ2-5; 8 bases line up with TRBD2. The CDR3 has 16 amino acids. Per the germline V gene, CDR1 is SGHVS and CDR2 is FNYEAQ. The J segment lost 3 bases and the V segment lost 5 bases, leaving 11 bases of the junction unmatched. Here the CDR3 DNA reads TGTGCCAGCAGCCCCCGGGGGGGGCGTGTGGAAGAGACCCAGTACTTC. It yields the protein CASSPRGGRVEETQYF.

V and J are TRBV3-1 and TRBJ1-4; tentatively, D is TRBD1 (5 bases). In germline, CDR1 is LGHDT, CDR2 YNNKEL (reference sequence). Trimming left V 1 base short and J 7 bases short, with 13 bases between. The CDR3 is 15 residues long. CDR3 sequence (DNA): TGTGCCAGCAGCCAAGGTGTGGGGGAGCGTGAAAAACTGTTTTTT. This gives the protein CASSQGVGEREKLFF.

The chain joins TRBV9 to TRBJ2-3; no definite D call. Deletions cut 2 bases from V and 4 bases from J, with 8 bases between. Per germline, CDR1 SGDLS and CDR2 YYNGEE. The CDR3 length is 13 residues. The CDR3 nucleotides are TGTGCCAGCAGCGTCCACCCCGCAGATACGCAGTATTTT. Its translation is CASSVHPADTQYF.

The chain has TRBV6-5 and TRBJ1-1; D remains unclear. The CDR3 loop spans 13 amino acids. Per germline, CDR1 MNHEY and CDR2 SVGAGI. V gave up 2 bases and J gave up 3 bases, with 7 bases separating them. The CDR3 reads CASSYTGYTEAFF. CDR3 sequence (DNA): TGTGCCAGCAGTTACACGGGGTACACTGAAGCTTTCTTT.

This clonotype was counted only a few times. This chain links TRBV11-3 with TRBJ2-4; 10 bases line up with TRBD2. With V trimmed by 6 bases and J by 11 bases, 16 bases remained unmatched. The length of the CDR3 is 16 residues. CDR1 is SGHNT and CDR2 is YENEEA in the germline V gene. In DNA, the CDR3 is TGTGCCAGCAGGAGCGGGAGGGCCGAGGATGTGGAAGTTCAGTACTTC. It codes for CASRSGRAEDVEVQYF.

This clonotype was counted only a few times. This chain joins TRBV20-1 and TRBJ2-3; D gene uncertain. Germline values: CDR1 DFQATT, CDR2 SNEGSKA (reference sequence). CDR3 length: 16 residues. Trimming stripped 0 bases from V and 0 bases from J, with 13 bases between. CDR3 DNA sequence: TGCAGTGCTAGAGATGAGCGAGGCGGTAGCACAGATACGCAGTATTTT. Translated: CSARDERGGSTDTQYF.

The V and J genes are TRBV19 and TRBJ2-1; TRBD1 is a possible D gene (6 bases). The CDR3 is made up of 15 amino acids. CDR1 is LNHDA, CDR2 SQIVND, per germline (reference sequence). V gave up 5 bases and J gave up 3 bases, with 14 bases separating them. In DNA, the CDR3 is TGTGCCAGTAGTCCGCAGGGGCGCAACTACAATGAGCAGTTCTTC. Translating gives CASSPQGRNYNEQFF.

The V call is TRBV4-1, the J call TRBJ2-5; 11 bases are a match to TRBD2. CDR1 MGHRA and CDR2 YSYEKL come from the germline V gene. The CDR3 has 17 residues. V shed 1 base and J 0 bases; nucleotides not matched to a gene: 4. Here the CDR3 DNA reads TGCGCCAGCAGCCAAGGAGTAGCGGGAGGGTACCAAGAGACCCAGTACTTC. Its protein is CASSQGVAGGYQETQYF.

This chain uses TRBV7-8 with TRBJ2-1; 10 nucleotides match TRBD1. Germline lookup yields CDR1 SGHVS and CDR2 FQNEAQ. The trim removed 5 bases at V and 8 bases at J, leaving 6 bases unmatched. The CDR3 contains 14 residues. CDR3: CASSAGTGVDEQFF. DNA of the CDR3: TGTGCCAGCAGCGCCGGGACAGGGGTGGATGAGCAGTTCTTC.

The chain employs TRBV15 and TRBJ1-1, with 7 positions matching TRBD1. Losses at the gene ends were 3 bases for V and 0 bases for J; bases not matched to a gene: 1. Germline V gene data show CDR1 as LNHNV and CDR2 as YYDKDF (reference sequence). CDR3 length: 14 residues. CDR3 in DNA: TGTGCCACCAGCAGCGACAGGGTGAACACTGAAGCTTTCTTT. Translating gives CATSSDRVNTEAFF.

Of note for this clonotype: Possible read error: a much larger clone is one base away. This chain uses TRBV7-3 with TRBJ2-5; 7 nucleotides match TRBD1. Germline trimming cut 5 bases from V and 1 base from J; bases unmatched to any gene: 1. The CDR3 extends over 13 amino acids. Germline V gene data show CDR1 as SGHTA and CDR2 as FQGTGA. The CDR3 spells CASSGTAQETQYF. The CDR3 nucleotides read TGTGCCAGCAGCGGGACAGCCCAAGAGACCCAGTACTTC.

The chain recombines TRBV21-1 with TRBJ2-1; TRBD2 is taken as the D call from the table, unchecked against the DNA. TRBV21-1 is a pseudogene. This CDR3 has 18 amino acids. Written as DNA, the CDR3 is TGTGCCAGCAGCAAAGTAGGGGAAACTAGCGGATCCTACAATGAGCAGTTCTTC. Translation: CASSKVGETSGSYNEQFF.

The table lists this clonotype with a few counts. The genes are TRBV20-1 and TRBJ2-5; 8 nucleotides match TRBD1. V dropped 2 bases and J dropped 5; count of bases not matched to a gene: 10. CDR3 length: 15 amino acids. Germline V lookup: CDR1 DFQATT, CDR2 SNEGSKA (reference sequence). This CDR3 is CSARSQGGFTETQYF. CDR3 nucleotides: TGCAGTGCTAGATCACAGGGGGGATTCACGGAGACCCAGTACTTC.

The chain is built from TRBV20-1 and TRBJ1-6; 9 bases map to TRBD1. The V gene end was trimmed by 0 bases and the J gene end by 7 bases; junction bases not matched to a gene: 7. The CDR3 covers 16 residues. Germline assignment: CDR1 DFQATT and CDR2 SNEGSKA (reference sequence). The CDR3 DNA reads as TGCAGTGCTAGAGATTGGGACAGGGATAACAATTCACCCCTCCACTTT. As protein: CSARDWDRDNNSPLHF.

This chain links TRBV9 with TRBJ1-1, with 7 nucleotides matching TRBD1. J was trimmed by 1 base and V by 0 bases; bases with no gene match: 3. The CDR3 consists of 15 residues. Germline V gives CDR1 SGDLS, CDR2 YYNGEE. The CDR3 loop reads CASSVGGGENTEAFF. The DNA for the CDR3 is TGTGCCAGCAGCGTAGGAGGGGGCGAGAACACTGAAGCTTTCTTT.

This chain uses TRBV7-9 with TRBJ1-1, with 9 bases lining up with TRBD1. Germline CDR1 and CDR2: SEHNR and FQNEAQ (reference sequence). With 4 bases clipped from V and 7 bases from J, the junction kept 10 bases outside the gene matches. This CDR3 contains 15 residues. This CDR3 reads CASSSRTGANFEAFF. CDR3 bases: TGTGCCAGCAGCTCGCGGACAGGGGCGAATTTTGAAGCTTTCTTT.

The CDR3 DNA reads as TGCGCCAGCAGCTTGAGCGTCCTCCAGCGCAATGAGCAGTTCTTC. Translating it yields CASSLSVLQRNEQFF. The V and J genes are TRBV5-1 and TRBJ2-1; D is unresolved. This CDR3 region has 15 residues. Trimming took 1 base from V and 6 from J, leaving 14 bases between them. CDR1 is SGHRS, CDR2 YFSETQ, per germline.

In this sample, this clonotype turned up a few times. The chain recombines TRBV7-9 with TRBJ2-1; 7 bases line up with TRBD1. Germline CDR1 reads SEHNR; CDR2 reads FQNEAQ (reference sequence). CDR3 length: 15 residues. Trimming took 4 bases from V and 6 from J; bases not matched to a gene: 9. CDR3 protein: CASSSEDRVFNEQFF. The CDR3, as DNA: TGTGCCAGCAGCTCCGAAGACAGGGTTTTCAATGAGCAGTTCTTC.

The chain uses TRBV20-1 and TRBJ2-3, with 7 bases that match TRBD1. Losses at the gene ends were 2 bases for V and 2 bases for J; bases not matched to a gene: 4. Per germline, CDR1 DFQATT and CDR2 SNEGSKA (reference sequence). The length of the CDR3 is 14 residues. CDR3 loop: CSARKTGITDTQYF. DNA for the CDR3: TGCAGTGCTAGAAAGACAGGGATCACAGATACGCAGTATTTT.

This clonotype was picked up a small number of times. The chain combines TRBV3-1 with TRBJ2-2; 7 positions agree with TRBD1. Per germline, CDR1 LGHDT and CDR2 YNNKEL (reference sequence). The V gene end was trimmed by 0 bases and the J gene end by 0 bases; junction bases not matched to a gene: 10. The CDR3 length is 19 residues. Written as DNA, the CDR3 is TGTGCCAGCAGCCAAGATGAACTCTACAGGGGAGCGAACACCGGGGAGCTGTTTTTT. This encodes CASSQDELYRGANTGELFF.

This clonotype has more than one count but fewer than ten. V and J are TRBV20-1 and TRBJ1-1; 8 bases line up with TRBD1. V dropped 3 bases and J dropped 1; count of bases not matched to a gene: 7. This CDR3 has 15 amino acids. Germline V gene data show CDR1 as DFQATT and CDR2 as SNEGSKA (reference sequence). The CDR3 DNA reads as TGCAGTGCTAGCGTCTCCAGGGGGCGGAACACTGAAGCTTTCTTT. It encodes CSASVSRGRNTEAFF.